This TCR beta chain was documented in a study of blood T cell repertoires in COVID-19. The study assigned cohorts using participant-reported clinical history. The repertoire was sequenced with immunoSEQ multiplex PCR; TCRdb's copy has only in-frame clones and lacks some. The table has 320,000 or so clones, around 90% seen once. The CDR3 runs to 16 residues. Per germline, CDR1 SGHRS and CDR2 YFSETQ. Unmatched junction bases numbered 6, after V lost 4 bases and J lost 2 bases. J is TRBJ2-3 and V is TRBV5-1; the match to TRBD2 covers 11 bases. The TCR was taken from a man aged 55-75 years who had recovered from COVID-19. Sequencing used PBMCs or T cells enriched from blood (not recorded which). CDR3 amino acids: CASSPILAGVTDTQYF. CDR3 DNA: TGCGCCAGCAGCCCTATACTAGCGGGGGTCACAGATACGCAGTATTTT.